This is a list of T cell receptor beta chains from one sample in a study of regulatory T cells in long-lasting Graves disease. TCRdb called the multiplex PCR reads again in MiXCR, with one record for every CDR3 protein. This table holds about 470,000 distinct CDR3 sequences, less than 25% found once. The input for sequencing was peripheral blood mononuclear cells (PBMCs), taken when the disease was refractory, from a patient treated with antithyroid drugs. These receptors were collected from a female donor with Graves disease. Each CDR3 is given with its conserved first and last residue. The order of the fields is clone size, D gene, J gene, CDR3 length, V gene, CDR3 protein, CDR3 DNA. A D gene is named only where the DNA matches it firmly. A row's size may be missing; if present it is once, few, many or a size class.

few | - | TRBJ1-1 | 17 | TRBV3-1 | CASSQGSAGRGSTEAFF | TGTGCCAGCAGCCAAGGATCTGCGGGGAGAGGGAGCACTGAAGCTTTCTTT
few | TRBD2 | TRBJ2-1 | 13 | TRBV30 | CAWSPQGAGEQFF | TGTGCCTGGAGTCCCCAGGGAGCGGGAGAACAGTTCTTC
- | - | TRBJ1-1 | 14 | TRBV29-1 | CSVPVRTGRAEAFF | TGCAGCGTCCCAGTCCGGACGGGTAGGGCTGAAGCTTTCTTT
- | TRBD1 | TRBJ1-4 | 14 | TRBV20-1 | CSARTGTGGEKLFF | TGCAGTGCACGTACCGGGACAGGGGGGGAAAAACTGTTTTTT
- | - | TRBJ2-1 | 14 | TRBV6-4 | CASSVDPFVGEQFF | TGTGCCAGCAGTGTAGACCCCTTCGTTGGAGAGCAGTTCTTC
- | TRBD2 | TRBJ2-3 | 16 | TRBV6-2/TRBV6-3 | CASSPTSGGVTDTQYF | TGTGCCAGCAGTCCGACTAGCGGAGGGGTCACAGATACGCAGTATTTT
many | - | TRBJ1-5 | 14 | TRBV6-1 | CASSEQKSNQPQHF | TGTGCCAGCAGCGAACAGAAAAGCAATCAGCCCCAGCATTTT
few | TRBD2 | TRBJ2-3 | 16 | TRBV7-6 | CASSLTTSGPTDTQYF | TGTGCCAGCAGCTTGACGACTAGCGGTCCCACAGATACGCAGTATTTT
few | TRBD1 | TRBJ1-1 | 15 | TRBV11-3 | CASSLKGQYTTGAFF | TGTGCCAGCAGCTTGAAGGGACAGTATACGACTGGGGCTTTCTTT
- | TRBD2 | TRBJ2-7 | 15 | TRBV3-1 | CASSHPLAAPYEQYF | TGTGCCAGCAGCCACCCTCTAGCGGCTCCCTACGAGCAGTACTTC
- | - | TRBJ2-1 | 17 | TRBV3-1 | CASSQRSAGPSYNEQFF | TGTGCCAGCAGCCAACGAAGCGCGGGACCCTCCTACAATGAGCAGTTCTTC
- | - | TRBJ1-6 | 13 | TRBV11-2 | CASSLEGYSPLHF | TGTGCCAGCAGCTTGGAGGGGTATTCACCCCTCCACTTT
- | - | TRBJ2-1 | 14 | TRBV7-2 | CASSLSADSVQQFF | TGTGCCAGCAGCTTATCCGCCGACAGCGTTCAGCAGTTCTTC
- | TRBD1 | TRBJ1-5 | 17 | TRBV28 | CASSLPTGTYSNQPQHF | TGTGCCAGCAGTTTACCGACAGGGACTTATAGCAATCAGCCCCAGCATTTT
- | TRBD2 | TRBJ2-1 | 15 | TRBV5-4 | CASSLAGTSMDEQFF | TGTGCCAGCAGCTTGGCCGGGACTAGCATGGATGAGCAGTTCTTC
- | TRBD1 | TRBJ2-7 | 13 | TRBV29-1 | CSAGQGLIYEQYF | TGCAGCGCAGGACAGGGTCTCATCTACGAGCAGTACTTC
many | - | TRBJ1-2 | 15 | TRBV27 | CASSSHRTGNYGYTF | TGTGCCAGCAGTTCTCATCGCACAGGGAACTATGGCTACACCTTC
few | - | TRBJ1-6 | 17 | TRBV6-2/TRBV6-3 | CASSYSSAGPNNSPLHF | TGTGCCAGCAGTTACTCTTCGGCAGGCCCAAATAATTCACCCCTCCACTTT
many | TRBD1 | TRBJ2-5 | 15 | TRBV24-1 | CATSDHTDREETQYF | TGTGCCACCAGTGATCACACGGACAGGGAAGAGACCCAGTACTTC
many | TRBD2 | TRBJ2-2 | 19 | TRBV10-3 | CAISESLETSGSLTGELFF | TGTGCCATCAGTGAGTCACTAGAGACTAGCGGGAGTCTGACCGGGGAGCTGTTTTTT
- | TRBD2 | TRBJ2-7 | 16 | TRBV6-5 | CASSYVSSGYQHEQYF | TGTGCCAGCAGTTACGTGTCTAGCGGGTATCAACACGAGCAGTACTTC
few | - | TRBJ1-6 | 15 | TRBV18 | CASSPLGWRDSPLHF | TGTGCCAGCTCACCCCTCGGTTGGAGGGATTCACCCCTCCACTTT
few | - | TRBJ1-1 | 13 | TRBV19 | CASRQVRATEAFF | TGTGCCAGTAGGCAGGTTCGAGCCACTGAAGCTTTCTTT
many | - | TRBJ1-1 | 15 | TRBV7-2 | CASSLDYRANTEAFF | TGTGCCAGCAGCTTAGACTACAGGGCGAACACTGAAGCTTTCTTT
- | TRBD1 | TRBJ2-7 | 12 | TRBV27 | CASSSGTAEQYF | TGTGCCAGCAGTTCTGGGACAGCCGAGCAGTACTTC
few | - | TRBJ1-2 | 14 | TRBV6-1 | CASTRQTNNYGYTF | TGTGCCAGCACCCGACAGACCAACAACTATGGCTACACCTTC
few | TRBD1 | TRBJ2-7 | 13 | TRBV19 | CASLDWDSHEQYF | TGTGCCAGTCTCGACTGGGACAGCCACGAGCAGTACTTC
few | TRBD1 | TRBJ1-1 | 14 | TRBV27 | CASRKQGAGTEAFF | TGTGCCAGCAGGAAGCAGGGGGCTGGCACTGAAGCTTTCTTT
many | TRBD1 | TRBJ1-5 | 18 | TRBV28 | CASSFGEMRQGARQPQHF | TGTGCCAGCAGTTTTGGGGAGATGAGACAGGGGGCTCGTCAGCCCCAGCATTTT
- | - | TRBJ2-7 | 12 | TRBV5-4 | CASSYYSYEQYF | TGTGCCAGCAGCTACTACTCCTACGAGCAGTACTTC
few | - | TRBJ2-7 | 12 | TRBV18 | CASSNSSFEQYF | TGTGCCAGCTCTAACTCGTCGTTCGAGCAGTACTTC
- | - | TRBJ1-6 | 14 | TRBV4-1 | CASSQDWANSPLHF | TGCGCCAGCAGCCAAGATTGGGCCAATTCACCCCTCCACTTT
few | - | TRBJ1-5 | 14 | TRBV27 | CASSPRVRNQPQHF | TGTGCCAGCAGTCCCAGGGTACGGAATCAGCCCCAGCATTTT
many | - | TRBJ1-2 | 14 | TRBV3-1 | CASSQERLNYGYTF | TGTGCCAGCAGCCAAGAGAGGCTGAACTATGGCTACACCTTC
many | - | TRBJ1-1 | 14 | TRBV7-8 | CASSLGGKPTEAFF | TGTGCCAGCAGCCTAGGGGGAAAACCTACTGAAGCTTTCTTT
- | TRBD1 | TRBJ1-3 | 16 | TRBV12-3/TRBV12-4 | CASSWGQGNSGNTIYF | TGTGCCAGCAGCTGGGGACAGGGGAACTCTGGAAACACCATATATTTT
many | TRBD2 | TRBJ2-2 | 13 | TRBV2 | CASVLAVTGELFF | TGTGCCAGCGTACTAGCGGTCACCGGGGAGCTGTTTTTT
many | TRBD1 | TRBJ1-2 | 17 | TRBV6-1 | CASSLSGGGYSYYGYTF | TGTGCCAGCAGCCTCTCAGGGGGGGGGTACTCGTACTATGGCTACACCTTC
many | - | TRBJ1-2 | 12 | TRBV2 | CAWPGANYGYTF | TGTGCCTGGCCCGGGGCTAACTATGGCTACACCTTC
many | TRBD2 | TRBJ2-2 | 16 | TRBV2 | CASSRSSGRATGELFF | TGTGCCAGCAGTCGTTCTAGCGGGAGGGCCACCGGGGAGCTGTTTTTT
- | - | TRBJ2-1 | 13 | TRBV4-3 | CASSQDLDNEQFF | TGCGCCAGCAGCCAAGATCTAGACAATGAGCAGTTCTTC
- | - | TRBJ1-1 | 14 | TRBV5-1 | CASSLVGDSTEAFF | TGCGCCAGCAGCTTGGTAGGGGATAGCACTGAAGCTTTCTTT
- | - | TRBJ2-7 | 15 | TRBV9 | CASSVAAGTLYEQYF | TGTGCCAGCAGCGTAGCTGCGGGAACCCTCTACGAGCAGTACTTC
few | - | TRBJ2-5 | 13 | TRBV7-9 | CASSNENQETQYF | TGTGCCAGCAGCAATGAGAACCAAGAGACCCAGTACTTC
- | - | TRBJ1-2 | 15 | TRBV10-3 | CASSSTESSGYGYTF | TGTGCCAGCAGTTCTACAGAGTCCTCGGGGTATGGCTACACCTTC
- | TRBD2 | TRBJ2-7 | 14 | TRBV5-5 | CASSSSGPHYEQYF | TGCGCCAGCAGCTCTAGCGGCCCCCACTACGAGCAGTACTTC
many | TRBD1 | TRBJ1-2 | 15 | TRBV19 | CASSYGQGVAYGYTF | TGTGCCAGCAGTTACGGCCAGGGGGTTGCTTATGGCTACACCTTC
- | - | TRBJ1-4 | 17 | TRBV18 | CASSPLGQHSTNEKLFF | TGTGCCAGCTCACCACTCGGACAGCACTCAACTAATGAAAAACTGTTTTTT
few | TRBD2 | TRBJ2-2 | 20 | TRBV12-3/TRBV12-4 | CASSPKKKGTSGIWNGELFF | TGTGCCAGCAGTCCCAAAAAGAAGGGGACTAGCGGGATTTGGAACGGGGAGCTGTTTTTT
many | - | TRBJ1-5 | 15 | TRBV7-2 | CASSLVQGSNQPQHF | TGTGCCAGCAGCTTAGTGCAGGGTAGCAATCAGCCCCAGCATTTT
- | TRBD2 | TRBJ2-7 | 22 | TRBV6-2/TRBV6-3 | CASSYSMKLDRGTSGFSYEQYF | TGTGCCAGCAGTTACTCGATGAAATTGGACAGGGGGACTAGCGGGTTCTCCTACGAGCAGTACTTC